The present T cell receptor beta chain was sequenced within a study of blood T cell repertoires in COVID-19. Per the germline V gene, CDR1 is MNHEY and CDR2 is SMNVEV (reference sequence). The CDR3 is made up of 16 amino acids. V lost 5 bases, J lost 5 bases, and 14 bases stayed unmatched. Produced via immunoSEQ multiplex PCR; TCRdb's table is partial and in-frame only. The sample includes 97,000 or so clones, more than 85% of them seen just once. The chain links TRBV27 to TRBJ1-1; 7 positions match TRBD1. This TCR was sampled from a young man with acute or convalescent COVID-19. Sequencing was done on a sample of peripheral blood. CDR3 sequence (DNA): TGTGCCAGCAGTCCTCGGACAGGTCGTGGGAGGACTGAAGCTTTCTTT. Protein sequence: CASSPRTGRGRTEAFF.